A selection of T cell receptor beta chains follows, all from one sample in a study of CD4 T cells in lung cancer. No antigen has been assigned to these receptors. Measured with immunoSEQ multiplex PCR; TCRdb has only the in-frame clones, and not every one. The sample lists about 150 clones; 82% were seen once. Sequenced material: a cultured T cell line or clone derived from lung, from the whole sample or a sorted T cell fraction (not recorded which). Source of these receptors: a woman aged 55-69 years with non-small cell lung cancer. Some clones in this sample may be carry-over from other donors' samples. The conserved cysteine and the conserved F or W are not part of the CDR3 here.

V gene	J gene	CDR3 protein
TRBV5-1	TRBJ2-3	ASRPGLAADTQY
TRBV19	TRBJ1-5	ASRALLGSAQPQH
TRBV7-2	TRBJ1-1	ASSYAGNTEAF
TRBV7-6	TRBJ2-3	ASSSDLFQRTDTQY
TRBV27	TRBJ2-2	ASLKTGGVISTGELF
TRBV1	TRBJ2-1	TSSQKGAGDNEQF
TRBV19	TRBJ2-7	ASMGYAGGSYEQY
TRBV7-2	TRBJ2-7	ASSTSYEQY
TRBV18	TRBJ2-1	ASSPQMTGGYAEQF
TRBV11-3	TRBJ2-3	ASSLASAGRGTQY
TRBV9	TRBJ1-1	ASSPQGYTEAF
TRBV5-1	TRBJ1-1	ASSIQGVGTEAF
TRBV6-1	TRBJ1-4	ASSEMGGTNEKLF
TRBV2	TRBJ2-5	ANNLRETQY
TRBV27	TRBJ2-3	ASSQPGQDTQY
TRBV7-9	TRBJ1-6	ASSPDVPYNSPLH
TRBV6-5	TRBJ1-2	ASSYRDRPGYT
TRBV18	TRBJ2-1	ASSPPGQLNEQF
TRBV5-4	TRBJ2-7	ASRPSGLSYEQY
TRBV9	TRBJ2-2	ASTPLGGNPTGELF
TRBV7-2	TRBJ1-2	ASSRQGAGSGYT
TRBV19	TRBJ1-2	ASTGQLNYGYT
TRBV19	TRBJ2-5	ASSIDPAGDGRETQY
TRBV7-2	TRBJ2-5	ASSFSHGQETQY
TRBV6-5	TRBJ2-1	ASSYSGSDEQF
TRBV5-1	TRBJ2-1	ASSLRLNYNEQF
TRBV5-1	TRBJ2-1	ASSLGAAELYNEQF